A single sample is the source of the 23 T cell receptor beta chains below, sequenced in a study of molecular identifiers for immune sequencing clone quantification. TCRdb re-analysed the PCR reads in MiXCR, keeping a single row per CDR3 protein. The data hold around 320,000 distinct CDR3 sequences, with roughly a quarter observed a single time. The sequencing input was naive CD8+ T cells from blood, with Jurkat cell RNA spiked in. Subset indicated: FACS-sorted CD8+CD4-CCR7+CD45RA+ naive T cells. All receptors derive from a human donor in good health. Some libraries in this study had Jurkat cell RNA spiked in.

J is TRBJ1-1 and V is TRBV30; no firm D call. The CDR3 has 9 residues. The V gene's germline CDR1 is GTSNPN and CDR2 SVGIG (reference sequence). The ends were cut back, 2 bases at V and 6 bases at J, with 1 base in the middle. The CDR3 is CAWSPEAFF. The CDR3 DNA reads as TGTGCCTGGAGTCCTGAAGCTTTCTTT.

This clonotype was observed at least ten times. V gene TRBV24-1 combines with J gene TRBJ2-1, with D perhaps matching TRBD2 (6 bases). CDR1 KGHDR and CDR2 SFDVKD come from the germline V gene. CDR3 length: 11 amino acids. Trimming left V 12 bases short and J 9 bases short, with 14 bases between. CDR3 residues: CARGKAGEQFF. The DNA for the CDR3 is TGTGCCCGCGGTAAAGCGGGTGAGCAGTTCTTC.

This clonotype has ten or more counts. V usage is TRBV6-5 and J usage is TRBJ2-1, with 7 positions matching TRBD1. V lost 5 bases to trimming and J lost 7 bases; unmatched junction nucleotides: 8. CDR1 and CDR2 (germline): MNHEY, SVGAGI. The CDR3 totals 14 residues. The CDR3 is CASSNTGTANEQFF. The CDR3 DNA reads TGTGCCAGCAGTAATACCGGGACAGCGAATGAGCAGTTCTTC.

V gene TRBV20-1 combines with J gene TRBJ2-1, with D possibly TRBD1 on 5 matching bases. The V end was cut by 0 bases, the J end by 9 bases, with 21 bases between. This CDR3 comprises 16 residues. Germline V CDR1 and CDR2: DFQATT, SNEGSKA (reference sequence). Here the CDR3 reads CSARDAAMVTRGEQFF. The CDR3 DNA reads as TGCAGTGCTAGAGATGCAGCCATGGTCACAAGGGGTGAGCAGTTCTTC.

The chain combines TRBV27 with TRBJ2-6, with D unclear. The V and J ends lost 8 bases and 0 bases respectively, with 5 bases between them. The CDR3 is made up of 13 amino acids. The germline V gene has CDR1 MNHEY and CDR2 SMNVEV (reference sequence). CDR3 region: CASRASGANVLTF. In DNA, the CDR3 is TGTGCCAGCCGTGCCTCTGGGGCCAACGTCCTGACTTTC.

V gene TRBV12-3 or TRBV12-4 combines with J gene TRBJ1-3, with 7 bases matching TRBD1. This CDR3 has 15 amino acids. Trimming cost V 5 bases and J 0 bases; bases outside gene matches: 4. CDR3 nucleotide sequence: TGTGCCAGCAGTGATCCAGGGGGCTCTGGAAACACCATATATTTT. It specifies CASSDPGGSGNTIYF.

Here the CDR3 reads CASSPWTGAHAQYF. CDR3 nucleotides: TGTGCCAGTAGTCCTTGGACAGGGGCCCACGCGCAGTACTTC. The chain combines TRBV19 with TRBJ2-7, with TRBD1 matching over 9 bases. V dropped 5 bases and J dropped 9; count of bases not matched to a gene: 11. Germline lookup yields CDR1 LNHDA and CDR2 SQIVND (reference sequence). CDR3 length equals 14 residues.

In this sample, this clonotype turned up a few times. The CDR3: CASSYSTSGTTEAFF. DNA of the CDR3: TGTGCCAGCAGTTACTCGACGTCCGGGACCACTGAAGCTTTCTTT. The chain uses TRBV6-5 and TRBJ1-1, with a possible D match to TRBD1 (5 bases). The CDR3 contains 15 residues. CDR1 is MNHEY and CDR2 is SVGAGI in the germline V gene. The V gene lost 0 bases and the J gene lost 4 bases, with 12 bases spanning the gap.

The table lists this clonotype with a few counts. This chain uses TRBV4-1 with TRBJ2-7, with D unclear. In germline, CDR1 is MGHRA, CDR2 YSYEKL. The germline V and J ends were trimmed by 0 bases and 2 bases, with 8 bases remaining between them. This CDR3 is built from 14 residues. The CDR3 protein is CASSQDELTYEQYF. The CDR3, as DNA: TGCGCCAGCAGCCAAGATGAACTAACCTACGAGCAGTACTTC.

As for this clonotype: Its ends do not fully match the called genes, so a read error is possible. The chain couples TRBV12-3 or TRBV12-4 to TRBJ2-1; 7 bases align to TRBD2. The CDR3 runs to 15 residues. In nucleotides, the CDR3 is TGTGCTAGCAGTAACAGCGGGGCCCTCGGCAATGAGCAGTTCTTC. It encodes CASSNSGALGNEQFF.

CDR3 in DNA: TGTGCCAGTAGTATGGTACTTAGCTCCTACAATGAGCAGTTCTTC. Protein sequence: CASSMVLSSYNEQFF. The genes are TRBV19 and TRBJ2-1; D uncertain. The CDR3 has 15 residues. V gave up 3 bases and J gave up 0 bases, with 9 bases separating them. The V gene's germline CDR1 is LNHDA and CDR2 SQIVND (reference sequence).

This clonotype was picked up many times. The V call is TRBV25-1, the J call TRBJ2-7, with TRBD1 matching over 7 bases. Germline CDR1 MGHDK, CDR2 SYGVNS. This CDR3 has 15 residues. V shed 4 bases and J 0 bases; nucleotides not matched to a gene: 6. CDR3 sequence reads: CASSGPRTGSYEQYF. For the CDR3, the DNA is TGTGCCAGCAGTGGACCCCGGACAGGCTCCTACGAGCAGTACTTC.

This clonotype was picked up many times. The chain employs TRBV7-6 and TRBJ2-5; D is possibly TRBD2 (7 bases). Germline V gives CDR1 SGHVS, CDR2 FNYEAQ. V was cut by 2 bases and J by 5 bases, with 12 bases left in between. The CDR3 length is 14 residues. Written as DNA, the CDR3 is TGTGCCAGCAGCTTATCGGGGGGCCTCGAGACCCAGTACTTC. It specifies CASSLSGGLETQYF.

This chain joins TRBV29-1 and TRBJ2-7; D not certain. The CDR3 has 14 amino acids. Trimming stripped 4 bases from V and 6 bases from J, with 19 bases between. Germline CDR1 and CDR2: SQVTM and ANQGSEA. The CDR3 region is CSVALQDLWGEQYF. CDR3 coding DNA: TGCAGCGTTGCCCTCCAGGACCTTTGGGGCGAGCAGTACTTC.

This clonotype occurred many times. The chain uses TRBV28 and TRBJ1-1; D call uncertain. Germline CDR1 reads MDHEN; CDR2 reads SYDVKM. V lost 6 bases to trimming and J lost 4 bases, with 12 bases between them. The CDR3 covers 13 residues. This chain's CDR3 is CASRFRELTEAFF. Here the CDR3 DNA reads TGTGCCAGCAGATTTAGGGAGCTCACTGAAGCTTTCTTT.

This clonotype was recorded a few times. The chain is built from TRBV7-9 and TRBJ1-6; a possible D gene is TRBD1 (6 bases). V was pared by 5 bases and J by 6 bases, with 14 bases between. The CDR3 is 15 amino acids. Germline V gives CDR1 SEHNR, CDR2 FQNEAQ (reference sequence). The chain's CDR3 is CASSPKDSFNSPLHF. The CDR3 DNA is TGTGCCAGCAGCCCAAAGGACAGCTTTAATTCACCCCTCCACTTT.

On this clonotype itself: A clone one base away is much larger, so this may be a read error. The genes are TRBV4-1 and TRBJ2-7; D uncertain. The CDR3 loop spans 14 amino acids. The germline V gene has CDR1 MGHRA and CDR2 YSYEKL. Written as DNA, the CDR3 is TGCGCCGGCAGCCCGGGCCCGGAATCCTACGAGCAGTACTTC. Encoded protein: CAGSPGPESYEQYF.

In its sample, this clonotype was seen many times. This chain connects TRBV7-9 to TRBJ1-1; D gene ambiguous. The CDR3 totals 12 residues. Germline loops: CDR1 SEHNR, CDR2 FQNEAQ (reference sequence). Trimming stripped 6 bases from V and 1 base from J, with 6 bases between. DNA for the CDR3: TGTGCCAGCAGACTGGAGAACACTGAAGCTTTCTTT. Protein sequence: CASRLENTEAFF.

This clonotype was counted many times. The gene calls are TRBV5-6 and TRBJ1-1; 7 bases line up with TRBD1. The CDR3 runs to 15 residues. The V segment lost 3 bases and the J segment 5 bases; nucleotides outside the gene matches: 10. From germline, CDR1 is SGHDT and CDR2 YYEEEE. CDR3: CASSWGPGGGTEAFF. CDR3 bases: TGTGCCAGCAGCTGGGGACCAGGGGGTGGTACTGAAGCTTTCTTT.

This clonotype was recorded at least ten times. This chain joins TRBV7-9 and TRBJ2-6; D is perhaps TRBD1 (5 bases). CDR3 length: 17 amino acids. Trimming cost V 5 bases and J 0 bases, with 14 bases left between them. CDR1 and CDR2 (germline): SEHNR, FQNEAQ (reference sequence). CDR3: CASSPPTATSGANVLTF. CDR3 bases: TGTGCCAGCAGCCCACCGACAGCAACCTCTGGGGCCAACGTCCTGACTTTC.

The table lists this clonotype with a few counts. The V call is TRBV28, the J call TRBJ2-7; the match to TRBD2 covers 7 bases. CDR1 MDHEN and CDR2 SYDVKM come from the germline V gene. J lost 2 bases, V lost 5 bases, and 9 bases had no gene match. This CDR3 has 15 residues. CDR3 in DNA: TGTGCCAGCAGTGTCTCCGGGAGCGGGGCCTACGAGCAGTACTTC. It is translated as CASSVSGSGAYEQYF.

This chain connects TRBV6-5 to TRBJ2-5; perhaps TRBD2 as D (6 bases). Per germline, CDR1 MNHEY and CDR2 SVGAGI. CDR3 size: 15 residues. V was pared by 5 bases and J by 2 bases, with 15 bases between. In DNA form, the CDR3 reads TGTGCCAGCAGTCAGGTAGCGGCCGATCAAGAGACCCAGTACTTC. This translates into CASSQVAADQETQYF.

This clonotype was seen a handful of times. The chain recombines TRBV12-3 or TRBV12-4 with TRBJ2-3, with 7 bases identical to TRBD1. The CDR3 runs to 15 residues. The V gene end was trimmed by 7 bases and the J gene end by 2 bases; junction bases not matched to a gene: 9. The CDR3: CASKTQGPPTDTQYF. For the CDR3, the DNA is TGTGCCAGCAAAACACAGGGGCCCCCCACAGATACGCAGTATTTT.